This T cell receptor beta chain appears in the sequencing data of a study of blood T cell repertoires in COVID-19. Original methodology: Nucleated cell counts were estimated from reference gene primer amplification. This table comes from immunoSEQ multiplex PCR, and its TCRdb copy is limited to in-frame clones, with some not included. For V, J and clone size, that table is used; D and trimming come from the DNA. This repertoire shows some 350,000 clones, roughly 90% found once; its top ten account for around 3%. CDR3 length: 14 residues. Trimming left V 10 bases short and J 0 bases short, with 13 bases between. Germline-derived CDR1 and CDR2 are ENHRY and SYGVKD.

The chain is built from TRBV10-3 and TRBJ1-5; tentatively, D is TRBD1 (5 bases). This TCR was sampled from a woman in her 30s with COVID-19, enrolled during active disease. The sample taken for sequencing was peripheral blood. The CDR3 coding sequence is TGTGCCAACTCTCCGGGGGATAGCAATCAGCCCCAGCATTTT. Translation: CANSPGDSNQPQHF.